This T cell receptor (beta chain) was observed in a study of response to subunit inactivated influenza vaccine. Whole-study findings and limits: Each seasonal influenza vaccination, the authors suggested, recruits few new T cells.

This clonotype occurred a few times. Its antigen is not identified. CDR3 length equals 15 residues. Germline V gives CDR1 SGHDN, CDR2 FVKESK. Trimming removed 2 bases at V and 4 bases at J, with 13 bases between. Using its own MiXCR run on the RT-PCR reads, TCRdb lists one record per CDR3 protein. This table holds approximately 520,000 distinct CDR3 sequences, around 25% found once. The receptor's source is a man aged 50 to 59 who received an inactivated influenza vaccine. J is TRBJ2-3 and V is TRBV14; D is unclear. The sample consisted of CD4+ T cells sorted from PBMCs, taken roughly 5 days after vaccination. The CDR3 bases are TGTGCCAGCAGCCAACGACAAGGGCTAGCAGATACGCAGTATTTT. Amino acid sequence: CASSQRQGLADTQYF.